The source of this TCR beta chain is a study of cytomegalovirus exposure and HLA in healthy donors (TCRdb year 2017). With respect to the entire study: The 550 to 750 repertoires of the first cohort and the 110 or so validation repertoires were produced on the same platform, according to a later analysis. The study was designed to test whether signatures of past pathogen exposure could be identified by cataloging public T cell receptors. Along with the roughly 700-subject first cohort, a separate validation cohort of 120 different subjects was used. The study combined high-throughput TCR immunosequencing, statistical association of individual TCRs with disease status, and machine learning to predict cytomegalovirus infection status.

Separate from the roughly 650-subject first cohort, the validation cohort of 120 subjects was the group to which the donors belonged. General conclusions and limits of the study: In vitro tests confirmed that a few of the cytomegalovirus-associated TCR beta chains recognize cytomegalovirus antigens. The authors suggested that the approach could potentially be extended to other disease states and immunological phenotypes. All 120 or so repertoires were used to score co-occurrence in the validation cohort in a later analysis, because that analysis had no HLA typing for the cohort. The classifier was reported to diagnose cytomegalovirus status with high specificity and sensitivity in both the original and validation cohorts. Of the cluster scores, approximately 95% were above 0 in a later analysis, which found that TCRs clustered in the first cohort also tended to co-occur in the 130 or so validation repertoires. Most TCR sequences were observed very rarely across donors, whereas some public TCRs were present in many individuals. A total of roughly 160 TCR beta chains were listed by the study as associated with cytomegalovirus.

Libraries were prepared through the immunoSEQ multiplex PCR assay. The authors processed their data as follows. A statistical classification framework was built for diagnosing cytomegalovirus status from the catalog of TCR beta chain sequences. TCRdb obtained this table from immuneACCESS and retained in-frame rearrangements with V and J assigned. These tables miss some clones; where compared with another copy, unresolved V genes account for less than half of the shortfall, and the remainder is unexplained. That table furnishes V, J and clone size, whereas the DNA furnished D and trimming. The sample includes hundreds of thousands of clones, with approximately 86% observed a single time. The top ten clonotypes cover about 1.2% of the sample. The germline V gene encodes CDR1 SGHTA and CDR2 FQGTGA. Taken from cysteine to phenylalanine, the CDR3 has 15 residues. Here the CDR3 DNA is all that survives: 45 bases in frame from base 1. V lost 5 bases and J lost 6 bases; the stretch between them is 16 bases long.

Concerning this clone: No antigen is known for it. There are no base qualities to consult, and no much larger clone falls within one base.

The source of this sequence is a woman in her twenties or thirties in good health and CMV-seropositive. This chain joins TRBV7-3 to TRBJ2-2; too little of a D gene remains to name it. Sequenced: PBMCs. The CDR3 reads as follows: CASSPLTGNPGELFF. The DNA is as follows: TGTGCCAGCAGCCCCCTTACTGGTAATCCCGGGGAGCTGTTTTTT. Reference TRBV7-3 and TRBJ2-2 proteins supply the regions before and after the CDR3; the full variable domain is: GAGVSQTPSNKVTEKGKYVELRCDPISGHTALYWYRQSLGQGPEFLIYFQGTGAADDSGLPNDRFFAVRPEGSVSTLKIQRTERGDSAVYLCASSPLTGNPGELFFGEGSRLTVL.